This T cell receptor beta chain comes out of a study of T-cell reconstitution after alpha-beta-depleted transplantation in children (dated by TCRdb to the mid-2010s). As for the study more broadly: T-cell immune reconstitution after TCRalphabeta/CD19-depleted allogeneic hematopoietic cell transplantation in children was quantitatively tracked in the study by means of TCR repertoire profiling.

Receptor libraries were prepared by PCR. TCRdb shows the sequencer as Illumina HiSeq 2500. TCR library preparation used molecular barcoding, with unique molecular identifiers applied to normalize quantification of the TCRbeta repertoire. TCRdb applied fastp at Q25 and MiXCR to the public reads, then kept only in-frame beta chains. Each entry merges the rows of one CDR3 protein and shows their most common DNA and genes. Here the sample has around 530,000 distinct CDR3 sequences; about 30% occur a single time. Around 2.4% of the sample is taken by the ten largest. Including the terminal cysteine and phenylalanine, the CDR3 comprises 13 residues. The entry retains the CDR3 DNA only, 39 bases that are in frame from base 1. CDR1 and CDR2 were assigned from the germline V gene as MNHEY and SVGEGT. V sheds 10 bases and J sheds 2 bases, leaving 14 bases between their ends. This clonotype was seen only a few times. Its antigen specificity is not known. Base qualities are not recorded, but no much larger clone differs from it by a single base.

This receptor chain uses TRBV6-2 or TRBV6-3 and TRBJ1-1, with the D gene not confidently named. This sequence originates from a human donor who donated a stem cell graft to a child with aplastic anemia. This specimen consisted of PBMCs from the stem cell graft donor, obtained from the stem cell graft. The DNA sequence follows: TGTGCCATCTCATTTACAGAAAACACTGAAGCTTTCTTT. This sequence encodes CAISFTENTEAFF.